Presented here are 27 T cell receptor beta chains from one specimen sequenced in a study of cytomegalovirus exposure and HLA in healthy donors. The PCR had 60 Vbeta and 13 Jbeta primers. Sequencing used immunoSEQ multiplex PCR; TCRdb keeps in-frame clones, though not all of them. The sample gives about 120,000 clones, around 80% of which show up once; 2.7% is in the top ten. Input material: PBMCs. The receptors derive from a female donor in good health and CMV-seronegative.

This rearrangement joins TRBV19 to TRBJ2-3; 7 bases align to TRBD2. Unmatched junction bases numbered 9, after V lost 3 bases and J lost 3 bases. The CDR3 totals 16 residues. CDR1 is LNHDA and CDR2 is SQIVND in the germline V gene (reference sequence). The CDR3 sequence: CASSIQRGISTDTQYF. CDR3 sequence (DNA): TGTGCCAGTAGTATCCAGCGGGGAATTAGTACAGATACGCAGTATTTT.

The chain recombines TRBV5-8 with TRBJ2-5; D gene unclear. V shed 3 bases and J shed 0 bases, with 3 bases lying between them. Germline loops: CDR1 SGHTS, CDR2 YDEGEE. The CDR3 is 12 residues long. The CDR3 nucleotides are TGTGCCAGCAGCTCCTACCAAGAGACCCAGTACTTC. This translates into CASSSYQETQYF.

This chain connects TRBV5-1 to TRBJ1-3; 7 positions agree with TRBD1. With V trimmed by 0 bases and J by 0 bases, 0 bases remained unmatched. The CDR3 length is 15 residues. CDR1 is SGHRS and CDR2 is YFSETQ in the germline V gene. The CDR3 DNA is TGCGCCAGCAGCTTGGAGGGGGCCTCTGGAAACACCATATATTTT. This translates into CASSLEGASGNTIYF.

This clone was observed once. V gene TRBV6-5 combines with J gene TRBJ1-2, with 10 bases that match TRBD1. The germline gives CDR1 MNHEY, CDR2 SVGAGI. There are 13 residues in the CDR3. The trim removed 6 bases at V and 7 bases at J, leaving 5 bases unmatched. The CDR3 here is CASRSGQGGGYTF. CDR3 coding DNA: TGTGCCAGCAGGTCCGGACAGGGGGGTGGCTACACCTTC.

The chain carries TRBV18 and TRBJ2-4, with 7 bases identical to TRBD1. The CDR3 covers 16 residues. Germline CDR1 reads KGHSH; CDR2 reads LQKENI. Germline trimming cut 3 bases from V and 2 bases from J; bases unmatched to any gene: 7. The CDR3 sequence: CASSPGTTGTKNIQYF. In DNA, the CDR3 is TGTGCCAGCTCACCGGGGACGACAGGGACCAAAAACATTCAGTACTTC.

The gene calls are TRBV6-1 and TRBJ2-1; D perhaps matches TRBD1 (6 bases). Germline V CDR1 and CDR2: MNHNS, SASEGT. The CDR3 consists of 13 residues. Trimming took 7 bases from V and 7 from J, leaving 14 bases between them. The CDR3 DNA reads TGTGCCAGCATTTCCCAGGGGTGGAATGAGCAGTTCTTC. It is translated as CASISQGWNEQFF.

The chain couples TRBV11-2 to TRBJ2-5; 14 bases map to TRBD2. V lost 5 bases and J lost 5; bases outside the gene matches: 10. Germline V gene sequence: CDR1 SGHAT, CDR2 FQNNGV. The CDR3 covers 17 residues. In DNA, the CDR3 is TGTGCCAGCAGCCCCCGGACTAGCGGGGGGTGGAGGGAGACCCAGTACTTC. Translation: CASSPRTSGGWRETQYF.

A few counts support this clone. V is TRBV5-1 and J is TRBJ2-2; the match to TRBD2 covers 9 bases. This CDR3 is 16 amino acids long. Germline V gene sequence: CDR1 SGHRS, CDR2 YFSETQ. Losses at the gene ends were 3 bases for V and 1 base for J; bases not matched to a gene: 4. The chain's CDR3 is CASSSGLAKNTGELFF. In nucleotides, the CDR3 is TGCGCCAGCAGCTCCGGACTAGCGAAGAACACCGGGGAGCTGTTTTTT. Drawing the rest from reference TRBV5-1 and TRBJ2-2, the complete variable domain is KAGVTQTPRYLIKTRGQQVTLSCSPISGHRSVSWYQQTPGQGLQFLFEYFSETQRNKGNFPGRFSGRQFSNSRSEMNVSTLELGDSALYLCASSSGLAKNTGELFFGEGSRLTVL.

This chain uses TRBV4-3 with TRBJ2-3; TRBD2 agrees at 12 bases. The J segment lost 4 bases and the V segment lost 3 bases, leaving 5 bases of the junction unmatched. The CDR3 loop spans 16 amino acids. Germline V gene sequence: CDR1 LGHNA, CDR2 YSLEER. Here the CDR3 reads CASSHARTSGADTQYF. As DNA, the CDR3 is TGCGCCAGCAGCCATGCTCGGACTAGCGGGGCAGATACGCAGTATTTT.

This sequence joins TRBV7-2 and TRBJ2-1, with 7 nucleotides matching TRBD1. Trimming at V came to 5 bases and at J to 4 bases, leaving 8 bases not matched to a gene. CDR3 length equals 15 residues. The germline V gene has CDR1 SGHTA and CDR2 FQGNSA. CDR3: CASSHDMGQYNEQFF. The CDR3 DNA follows: TGTGCCAGCAGCCATGATATGGGACAGTACAATGAGCAGTTCTTC.

V is TRBV5-8 and J is TRBJ2-1; D is unresolved. This CDR3 is 14 amino acids long. Deletions cut 4 bases from V and 7 bases from J, with 15 bases between. Germline assignment: CDR1 SGHTS and CDR2 YDEGEE. The CDR3 coding sequence is TGTGCCAGCAGCGATGTCGGTCAGGTTAATGAGCAGTTCTTC. Its translation is CASSDVGQVNEQFF. Full variable domain (outside the CDR3, taken from reference TRBV5-8 and TRBJ2-1): EAGVTQSPTHLIKTRGQQATLRCSPISGHTSVYWYQQALGLGLQFLLWYDEGEERNRGNFPPRFSGRQFPNYSSELNVNALELEDSALYLCASSDVGQVNEQFFGPGTRLTVL.

The V and J genes are TRBV19 and TRBJ1-6; D might be TRBD1 (5 bases). The length of the CDR3 is 14 residues. The germline V gene encodes CDR1 LNHDA and CDR2 SQIVND (reference sequence). Trimming took off 6 bases at V and 6 bases at J, with 12 bases between the two ends. CDR3: CASRGHGGNSPLHF. The CDR3 nucleotides are TGTGCCAGTAGGGGCCACGGGGGTAATTCACCCCTCCACTTT.

This chain uses TRBV30 with TRBJ1-2; D may be TRBD1 (6 bases). CDR3 length equals 13 residues. The V end was cut by 5 bases, the J end by 5 bases, with 15 bases between. The germline V gene has CDR1 GTSNPN and CDR2 SVGIG (reference sequence). CDR3 region: CAWGRGGLYGYTF. The CDR3 bases are TGTGCCTGGGGTAGGGGGGGCTTATATGGCTACACCTTC.

The rearrangement joins TRBV10-3 to TRBJ2-5, with unresolved D. CDR3 length: 12 amino acids. V was cut by 5 bases and J by 0 bases, with 4 bases left in between. CDR1 is ENHRY, CDR2 SYGVKD, per germline. DNA of the CDR3: TGTGCCATCAGTCCAGACCAAGAGACCCAGTACTTC. Protein product: CAISPDQETQYF.

V gene TRBV9 combines with J gene TRBJ2-1; no definite D call. CDR3 length: 17 amino acids. CDR1 is SGDLS and CDR2 is YYNGEE in the germline V gene. Deletions cut 0 bases from V and 8 bases from J, with 21 bases between. CDR3: CASSVAKTSHLIDEQFF. The CDR3 nucleotides are TGTGCCAGCAGCGTAGCTAAGACTTCCCATCTTATAGATGAGCAGTTCTTC.

This clone has just a few counts. The rearrangement links TRBV4-3 to TRBJ1-3; D uncertain. Germline loops: CDR1 LGHNA, CDR2 YSLEER. Trimming stripped 0 bases from V and 3 bases from J, with 6 bases between. The CDR3 length is 14 residues. CDR3 nucleotides: TGCGCCAGCAGCCAAGACCCAAATGGAAACACCATATATTTT. Translating it yields CASSQDPNGNTIYF.

The V and J genes are TRBV5-1 and TRBJ2-3, with D possibly matching TRBD1 (5 bases). Germline V gives CDR1 SGHRS, CDR2 YFSETQ. The ends were cut back, 4 bases at V and 3 bases at J, with 12 bases in the middle. CDR3 length: 14 residues. CDR3 sequence reads: CASSARQLTDTQYF. The CDR3 nucleotides read TGCGCCAGCAGCGCCAGACAGTTAACAGATACGCAGTATTTT. The variable domain in full, with the rest retrieved from reference TRBV5-1 and TRBJ2-3, is KAGVTQTPRYLIKTRGQQVTLSCSPISGHRSVSWYQQTPGQGLQFLFEYFSETQRNKGNFPGRFSGRQFSNSRSEMNVSTLELGDSALYLCASSARQLTDTQYFGPGTRLTVL.

The V call is TRBV7-9, the J call TRBJ2-4, with D possibly matching TRBD1 (6 bases). Germline lookup yields CDR1 SEHNR and CDR2 FQNEAQ (reference sequence). The V gene lost 5 bases and the J gene lost 0 bases, with 17 bases spanning the gap. The CDR3 totals 17 residues. Here the CDR3 DNA reads TGTGCCAGCAGCGCCCCTCGGGACACGCTAGCCAAAAACATTCAGTACTTC. This encodes CASSAPRDTLAKNIQYF. The variable domain in full, completed from reference TRBV7-9 and TRBJ2-4, reads DTGVSQNPRHKITKRGQNVTFRCDPISEHNRLYWYRQTLGQGPEFLTYFQNEAQLEKSRLLSDRFSAERPKGSFSTLEIQRTEQGDSAMYLCASSAPRDTLAKNIQYFGAGTRLSVL.

CDR3 sequence (DNA): TGTGCCAGCAGTCAGGGTCTTAATGAAAAACTGTTTTTT. This gives the protein CASSQGLNEKLFF. The rearrangement links TRBV6-5 to TRBJ1-4; D might be TRBD1 (5 bases). The ends were cut back, 5 bases at V and 4 bases at J, with 8 bases in the middle. Germline V gene lookup returns CDR1 MNHEY and CDR2 SVGAGI. The CDR3 totals 13 residues.

This rearrangement joins TRBV7-8 to TRBJ1-6; D unresolved. Germline loops: CDR1 SGHVS, CDR2 FQNEAQ. The CDR3 covers 14 residues. Deletions cut 1 base from V and 10 bases from J, with 11 bases between. DNA for the CDR3: TGTGCCAGCAGCTTAGACTTCGCTAGGTCACCCCTCCACTTT. Its protein product is CASSLDFARSPLHF. The full variable domain, completed using reference TRBV7-8 and TRBJ1-6, is GAGVSQSPRYKVAKRGQDVALRCDPISGHVSLFWYQQALGQGPEFLTYFQNEAQLDKSGLPSDRFFAERPEGSVSTLKIQRTQQEDSAVYLCASSLDFARSPLHFGNGTRLTVT.

The chain combines TRBV30 with TRBJ2-2, with a possible D match to TRBD1 (5 bases). Trimming took off 0 bases at V and 4 bases at J, with 9 bases between the two ends. CDR1 is GTSNPN, CDR2 SVGIG, per germline (reference sequence). CDR3 size: 14 residues. The CDR3 nucleotides read TGTGCCTGGAGTGTCCTGGGGCGCACCGGGGAGCTGTTTTTT. Translating it yields CAWSVLGRTGELFF.

The chain combines TRBV4-2 with TRBJ1-3, with a tentative D call TRBD1 (5 bases). Germline loops: CDR1 LGHNA, CDR2 YNFKEQ. V lost 0 bases to trimming and J lost 0 bases, with 9 bases between them. This CDR3 is 16 amino acids long. In DNA, the CDR3 is TGTGCCAGCAGCCAAGAAGGGGCAAACTCTGGAAACACCATATATTTT. The encoded protein is CASSQEGANSGNTIYF.

This clone was recorded only once. The J gene is TRBJ2-2, the V gene TRBV6-6; D might be TRBD1 (6 bases). The CDR3 extends over 13 amino acids. With 7 bases removed from V and 6 bases from J, the gap between germline ends came to 12 bases. Germline CDR1 reads MNHNY; CDR2 reads SVGAGI (reference sequence). CDR3 residues: CASTQDRPGELFF. The CDR3 DNA sequence: TGTGCCAGCACCCAAGACAGGCCCGGGGAGCTGTTTTTT.

V usage is TRBV7-2 and J usage is TRBJ2-1; perhaps TRBD1 as D (5 bases). CDR3 length: 11 amino acids. V was cut by 5 bases and J by 9 bases, with 8 bases left in between. From germline, CDR1 is SGHTA and CDR2 FQGNSA. Here the CDR3 DNA reads TGTGCCAGCAGCAGTGGGGCTGAGCAGTTCTTC. This translates into CASSSGAEQFF.

The gene calls are TRBV2 and TRBJ2-3, with 8 bases identical to TRBD1. This CDR3 comprises 16 residues. The J segment lost 2 bases and the V segment lost 6 bases, leaving 10 bases of the junction unmatched. Germline V gene sequence: CDR1 SNHLY, CDR2 FYNNEI. Here the CDR3 reads CASSDTGGFYTDTQYF. The DNA for the CDR3 is TGTGCCAGCAGCGACACAGGGGGTTTTTACACAGATACGCAGTATTTT.

In DNA, the CDR3 is TGCGCCAGCAGTGGACAGACAGGGAAGAATTCACCCCTCCACTTT. Amino acid sequence: CASSGQTGKNSPLHF. The chain combines TRBV5-1 with TRBJ1-6; TRBD1 matches at 7 bases. V dropped 5 bases and J dropped 7; count of bases not matched to a gene: 9. Germline V lookup: CDR1 SGHRS, CDR2 YFSETQ. CDR3 length equals 15 residues.

The J gene is TRBJ2-7, the V gene TRBV6-5; D is possibly TRBD1 (6 bases). This CDR3 contains 15 residues. V lost 6 bases to trimming and J lost 0 bases, with 15 bases between them. Per the germline V gene, CDR1 is MNHEY and CDR2 is SVGAGI. The CDR3 coding sequence is TGTGCCAGCAGGCCTATTTGGGACACCTCCTACGAGCAGTACTTC. Translating it yields CASRPIWDTSYEQYF.